This T cell receptor beta chain is from a study of T cells in Graves' hyperthyroidism and ophthalmopathy. J was trimmed by 5 bases and V by 4 bases; bases with no gene match: 7. Looked up from germline, CDR1 is SGHAT and CDR2 is FQNNGV. The CDR3 consists of 14 residues. In the ophthalmopathy cohort, Clinical Activity Score was at least 3, NOSPECS grade at least 4, and duration under 3 months. Amplification yielded TCR beta CDR3 regions, with RNA transcripts as the source. The TCR CDR3 was amplified in a first-round RT-PCR using the HTBI primer set. TCRdb reprocessed the multiplex PCR reads with MiXCR, giving one entry per CDR3 protein. The table records around 610,000 distinct CDR3 sequences, about 15% of them present only once. This clonotype was observed at least ten times.

This chain links TRBV11-2 with TRBJ2-5, with 7 bases lining up with TRBD2. This clonotype was sampled from a woman in her forties with Graves' ophthalmopathy. The sample taken for sequencing was blood. The CDR3 nucleotides are TGTGCCAGCAGCTCGACTAGCCGAATCGAGACCCAGTACTTC. Its translation: CASSSTSRIETQYF.